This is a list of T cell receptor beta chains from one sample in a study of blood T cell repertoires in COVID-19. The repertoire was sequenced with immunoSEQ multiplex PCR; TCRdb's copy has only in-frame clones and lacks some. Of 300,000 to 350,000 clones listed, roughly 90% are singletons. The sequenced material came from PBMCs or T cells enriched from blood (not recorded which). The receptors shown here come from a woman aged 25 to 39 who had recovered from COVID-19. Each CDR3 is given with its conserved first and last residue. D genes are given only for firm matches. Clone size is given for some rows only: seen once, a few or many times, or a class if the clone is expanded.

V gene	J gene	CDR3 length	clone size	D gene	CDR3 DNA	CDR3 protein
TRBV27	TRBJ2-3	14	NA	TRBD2	TGTGCCACATTAGCGGGAGCCGGGACAGATACGCAGTATTTT	CATLAGAGTDTQYF
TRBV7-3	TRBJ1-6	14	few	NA	TGTGCCAGCAGCTTCTACGGGGAGAATTCACCCCTCCACTTT	CASSFYGENSPLHF
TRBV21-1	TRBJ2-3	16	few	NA	TGTGCCAGCAGCAAAGGCAGCGCCCGACAGGCAGATACGCAGTATTTT	CASSKGSARQADTQYF
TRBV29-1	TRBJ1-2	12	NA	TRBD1	TGCAGCTACAGGGGACTTCCTATGAGCTACACCTTC	CSYRGLPMSYTF
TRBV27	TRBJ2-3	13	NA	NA	TGTGCCAGCAGTTTAAACAGACCAGATACGCAGTATTTT	CASSLNRPDTQYF
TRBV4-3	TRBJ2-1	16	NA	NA	TGCGCGAGTACGTTACGTGGCGGTGGGGCTCGGAATGAGCAGTTCTTC	CASTLRGGGARNEQFF
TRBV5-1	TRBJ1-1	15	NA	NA	TGCGCCAGCAGCTTGGCCGTGACATATAACACTGAAGCTTTCTTT	CASSLAVTYNTEAFF
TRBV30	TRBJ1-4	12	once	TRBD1	TGTGCTCACGGGACAGGGAAAGAAAAACTGTTTTTT	CAHGTGKEKLFF
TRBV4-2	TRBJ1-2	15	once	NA	TGTGCCAGCAGCCAAGGCGGGGTGGAGAACTATGGCTACACCTTC	CASSQGGVENYGYTF
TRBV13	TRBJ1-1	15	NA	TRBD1	TGTGCCAGCAGCTTAATGGGACAGGCTAACACTGAAGCTTTCTTT	CASSLMGQANTEAFF
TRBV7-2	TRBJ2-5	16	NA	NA	TGTGCCAGCAGCCCCTCAATGTGGAGCGGCCAAGAGACCCAGTACTTC	CASSPSMWSGQETQYF
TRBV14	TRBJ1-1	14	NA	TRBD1	TGTGCCAGCAGCCAGGCCTACCGGGCAGGGGGAGCTTTCTTT	CASSQAYRAGGAFF
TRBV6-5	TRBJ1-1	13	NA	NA	TGTGCCAGCAGACACGAGGTGAACACTGAAGCTTTCTTT	CASRHEVNTEAFF
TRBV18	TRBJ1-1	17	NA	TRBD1	TGTGCCAGCTCAACAAGGGGGCGCCATTTAGTGGACACTGAAGCTTTCTTT	CASSTRGRHLVDTEAFF
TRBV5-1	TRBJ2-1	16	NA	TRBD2	TGCGCCAGCAGCCCCCCCCTAGCGGGAGGGCTTGATGAGCAGTTCTTC	CASSPPLAGGLDEQFF
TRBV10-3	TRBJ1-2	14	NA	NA	TGTGCCATCAGTGAAAAGGGGCAGGACTATGGCTACACCTTC	CAISEKGQDYGYTF
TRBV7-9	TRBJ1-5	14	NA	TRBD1	TGTGCCAGCAGCCAAGGGACAGGGCATCAGCCCCAGCATTTT	CASSQGTGHQPQHF
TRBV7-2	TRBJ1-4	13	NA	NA	TGTGCCAGCAGCTTCGACCTGAGGGAAAAACTATTTTTT	CASSFDLREKLFF
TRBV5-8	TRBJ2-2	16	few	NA	TGTGCCAGCAGCTTGGGGGCAGGGGACGGTGTCGGGGAGCTGTTTTTT	CASSLGAGDGVGELFF
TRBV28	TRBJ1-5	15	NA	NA	TGTGCCAGCATTGATACGAGGGCCAGCAATCAGCCCCAGCATTTT	CASIDTRASNQPQHF
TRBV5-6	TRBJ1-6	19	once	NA	TGTGCCAGCAGCTTATCAGTCTCAGGCCGCACCGTAAATAATTCACCCCTCCACTTT	CASSLSVSGRTVNNSPLHF
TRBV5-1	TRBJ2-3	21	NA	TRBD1	TGCGCCAGCAGCCTGGGTCGTGCGACAGGGTGGAACGTAGGGTATGTGGATACGCAGTATTTT	CASSLGRATGWNVGYVDTQYF
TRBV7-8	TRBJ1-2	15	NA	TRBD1	TGTGCCAGCAGCCCACCGGACAGGGGAAGTAAGGGCTACACCTTC	CASSPPDRGSKGYTF
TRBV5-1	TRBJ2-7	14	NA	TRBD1	TGCGCCAGCAGCCCCGGGACAGGGGAATGGGAGCAGTACTTC	CASSPGTGEWEQYF
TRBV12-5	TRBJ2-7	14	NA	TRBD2	TGTGCTAGTGGTTTCAGCGGGAGTAACGGCGAGCAGTACTTC	CASGFSGSNGEQYF
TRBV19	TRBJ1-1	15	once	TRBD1	TGTGCCAGTAGTATAGGGACAGGGACGAACACTGAAGCTTTCTTT	CASSIGTGTNTEAFF
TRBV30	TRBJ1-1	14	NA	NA	TGTGCCTGGCGTCGGGATCCCGACACTCCCGAAGCTTTCTTT	CAWRRDPDTPEAFF
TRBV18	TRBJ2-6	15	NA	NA	TGTGCCAGCTCACTCCCCGGCTCTGGGGCCAACGTCCTGACTTTC	CASSLPGSGANVLTF
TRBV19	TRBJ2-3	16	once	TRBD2	TGTGCCAGTAGTATAACTAGCGGGAGGCCCATGGATACGCAGTATTTT	CASSITSGRPMDTQYF
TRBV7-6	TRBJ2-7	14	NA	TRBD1	TGTGCCAGCAGCTTAGAGGGGGCCACCTACGAGCAGTACTTC	CASSLEGATYEQYF
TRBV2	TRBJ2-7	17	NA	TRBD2	TGTGCCAGCAGTCAAGGACTAGCGGGTGATTCATCCTACGAGCAGTACTTC	CASSQGLAGDSSYEQYF
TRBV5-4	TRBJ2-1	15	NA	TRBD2	TGTGCCAGCAGTAGGGGGAGCGGGAGGCAAAATGAGCAGTTCTTC	CASSRGSGRQNEQFF
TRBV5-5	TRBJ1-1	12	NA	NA	TGTGCCAGCAGCTTGGGAGCAACTGAAGCTTTCTTT	CASSLGATEAFF